This T cell receptor (beta chain) came from a study of post-analysis software for immune sequencing data. Study findings and constraints: By F measure, strong co-clustering occurred among samples prepared in the same batch. Comparison of patients with controls showed five TRBV segments more frequent in patients, TRBV5-6, TRBV5-1 and TRBV20-1 among them.

A note on this clonotype: Its specificity is unknown.

Prepared libraries of TCR beta cDNA carried unique molecular identifiers. One entry per CDR3 protein results from TCRdb running MiXCR on the PCR reads. Here the sample spans a few hundred thousand distinct CDR3 sequences, 30% to 40% being singletons. This CDR3 has 13 amino acids. Trimming removed 4 bases at V and 0 bases at J, with 9 bases between. Germline values: CDR1 SQVTM, CDR2 ANQGSEA. The source is a girl aged 2-17 years with multiple sclerosis. This chain uses TRBV29-1 with TRBJ1-1; D call uncertain. Specimen: blood. The CDR3 coding sequence is TGCAGCGTTGCTATAGGGATGAACACTGAAGCTTTCTTT. Protein product: CSVAIGMNTEAFF.